These 26 T cell receptor beta chains were all obtained from the same sample, sequenced in a study of T-cell reconstitution after alpha-beta-depleted transplantation in children. Using unique molecular identifiers, the investigators prepared the TCRbeta library. TCRdb reprocessed the PCR reads with MiXCR, giving one entry per CDR3 protein. The repertoire includes hundreds of thousands of distinct CDR3 sequences, about a sixth of them detected once, and approximately 44% sits in the top ten. The input for sequencing was PBMCs, mostly from graft donor cells, taken 360 days after TCRalphabeta/CD19-depleted stem cell transplant. These receptors all come from a male patient aged 2-10 years who had a stem cell transplant for acute lymphoblastic leukemia, so the T cells may come from the graft donor.

The V call is TRBV4-3, the J call TRBJ1-4; no definite D call. Germline values: CDR1 LGHNA, CDR2 YSLEER. The CDR3 covers 16 residues. V lost 0 bases to trimming and J lost 4 bases, with 12 bases between them. As DNA, the CDR3 is TGCGCCAGCAGCCAAGATTCAGGCAGCCTTAATGAAAAACTGTTTTTT. Protein: CASSQDSGSLNEKLFF.

This clonotype was observed a few times. This sequence joins TRBV5-1 and TRBJ1-1, with 9 bases aligning to TRBD1. The junction had 14 bases not matched to a gene; V was cut back by 4 bases and J by 1 base. The CDR3 is 18 residues long. Germline-derived CDR1 and CDR2 are SGHRS and YFSETQ. The CDR3 is CASSPTGGPIYKNTEAFF. The DNA of the CDR3 is TGCGCCAGCAGCCCAACAGGGGGCCCGATTTACAAGAACACTGAAGCTTTCTTT.

This clonotype was picked up a small number of times. This chain joins TRBV27 and TRBJ1-1; D call uncertain. The germline gives CDR1 MNHEY, CDR2 SMNVEV (reference sequence). Trimming pared 0 bases from V and 1 base from J, leaving 12 bases between. CDR3 size: 16 residues. CDR3 sequence: CASSLSRGHWNTEAFF. CDR3 nucleotide sequence: TGTGCCAGCAGTTTATCGCGCGGCCACTGGAACACTGAAGCTTTCTTT.

This clonotype has ten or more counts. The genes are TRBV7-8 and TRBJ2-1, with D uncertain. V lost 5 bases, J lost 7 bases, and 12 bases lay in between. CDR1 is SGHVS, CDR2 FQNEAQ, per germline. CDR3 length equals 13 residues. The CDR3 region is CASSMDEWNEQFF. CDR3 sequence (DNA): TGTGCCAGCAGCATGGACGAGTGGAATGAGCAGTTCTTC.

This chain uses TRBV4-3 with TRBJ2-3; D is uncertain. The V and J ends lost 0 bases and 0 bases respectively, with 13 bases between them. CDR3 length: 17 residues. Germline V gene lookup returns CDR1 LGHNA and CDR2 YSLEER. The DNA for the CDR3 is TGCGCCAGCAGCCAAGATAAAGTTTATACTAGCACAGATACGCAGTATTTT. Encoded protein: CASSQDKVYTSTDTQYF.

The chain employs TRBV7-8 and TRBJ2-5, with D unclear. V was shortened by 0 bases and J by 5 bases, with 10 bases between the two germline ends. This CDR3 comprises 14 residues. Germline CDR1 is SGHVS and CDR2 is FQNEAQ. CDR3 residues: CASSLAGVPETQYF. The CDR3 DNA reads as TGTGCCAGCAGCTTAGCGGGCGTACCGGAGACCCAGTACTTC. Full variable domain (rest looked up from reference TRBV7-8 and TRBJ2-5): GAGVSQSPRYKVAKRGQDVALRCDPISGHVSLFWYQQALGQGPEFLTYFQNEAQLDKSGLPSDRFFAERPEGSVSTLKIQRTQQEDSAVYLCASSLAGVPETQYFGPGTRLLVL.

This clonotype was detected only a few times. V is TRBV6-4 and J is TRBJ2-2; TRBD1 is a possible D gene (5 bases). CDR1 MRHNA and CDR2 SNTAGT come from the germline V gene. The CDR3 contains 14 residues. Trimming stripped 5 bases from V and 4 bases from J, with 11 bases between. The CDR3 DNA sequence: TGTGCCAGCAGTCTAGACAGTTCCACCGGGGAGCTGTTTTTT. Amino acid sequence: CASSLDSSTGELFF.

There are a few counts of this clonotype. V and J are TRBV4-1 and TRBJ2-1; D unclear. Germline V gene lookup returns CDR1 MGHRA and CDR2 YSYEKL. The CDR3 has 15 amino acids. V was trimmed by 6 bases and J by 0 bases, leaving 12 bases between them. The CDR3 sequence is CASRTMPISYNEQFF. The CDR3 nucleotides read TGCGCCAGCAGAACAATGCCGATCTCCTACAATGAGCAGTTCTTC.

This clonotype has more than one count but fewer than ten. The V gene is TRBV19, the J gene TRBJ1-5; no clear D. The CDR3 runs to 14 residues. Trimming took off 7 bases at V and 4 bases at J, with 14 bases between the two ends. Germline loops: CDR1 LNHDA, CDR2 SQIVND (reference sequence). The chain's CDR3 is CASTHPGSNQPQHF. The CDR3 DNA follows: TGTGCCAGTACCCATCCGGGGTCGAATCAGCCCCAGCATTTT.

This clonotype has ten or more counts. The V gene is TRBV29-1, the J gene TRBJ2-5; D possibly matches TRBD1 or TRBD2 (5 bases each). Germline V lookup: CDR1 SQVTM, CDR2 ANQGSEA. This CDR3 has 14 residues. V was pared by 5 bases and J by 5 bases, with 18 bases between. The CDR3: CSVFRGASRETQYF. DNA of the CDR3: TGCAGCGTTTTCCGGGGCGCCTCCAGGGAGACCCAGTACTTC.

V gene TRBV6-1 combines with J gene TRBJ1-6; the D is unclear. The CDR3 sequence is 15 residues long. CDR1 and CDR2 from the germline V gene are MNHNS and SASEGT. Trimming took 1 base from V and 7 from J, leaving 11 bases between them. The CDR3 spells CASSEVRTDNSPLHF. The CDR3 nucleotides are TGTGCCAGCAGTGAAGTTAGGACGGACAATTCACCCCTCCACTTT.

The sample holds many counts of this clonotype. This chain joins TRBV4-1 and TRBJ2-7; 10 positions match TRBD2. This CDR3 has 14 residues. Looked up from germline, CDR1 is MGHRA and CDR2 is YSYEKL. The V segment lost 5 bases and the J segment 3 bases; nucleotides outside the gene matches: 4. The CDR3 DNA is TGCGCCAGCAGCGCAGCGGGAGGGCTCTACGAGCAGTACTTC. This gives the protein CASSAAGGLYEQYF.

The chain recombines TRBV5-1 with TRBJ2-1; D is ambiguous. The CDR3 has 13 amino acids. CDR1 SGHRS and CDR2 YFSETQ come from the germline V gene. Trimming removed 4 bases from V and 3 bases from J, with 8 bases in between. In nucleotides, the CDR3 is TGCGCCAGCAGCCGATCCGACTACAATGAGCAGTTCTTC. Its translation: CASSRSDYNEQFF. The full variable domain, in which reference TRBV5-1 and TRBJ2-1 provide the parts outside the CDR3, is KAGVTQTPRYLIKTRGQQVTLSCSPISGHRSVSWYQQTPGQGLQFLFEYFSETQRNKGNFPGRFSGRQFSNSRSEMNVSTLELGDSALYLCASSRSDYNEQFFGPGTRLTVL.

The rearrangement links TRBV28 to TRBJ2-5; D is ambiguous. Germline CDR1 MDHEN, CDR2 SYDVKM. V lost 2 bases to trimming and J lost 0 bases, with 10 bases between them. The CDR3 has 15 residues. CDR3 region: CASSLGVEYQETQYF. CDR3 coding DNA: TGTGCCAGCAGTTTAGGGGTGGAGTACCAAGAGACCCAGTACTTC. The full variable domain, its missing parts supplied by reference TRBV28 and TRBJ2-5, is DVKVTQSSRYLVKRTGEKVFLECVQDMDHENMFWYRQDPGLGLRLIYFSYDVKMKEKGDIPEGYSVSREKKERFSLILESASTNQTSMYLCASSLGVEYQETQYFGPGTRLLVL.

This clonotype has just a few counts. This chain connects TRBV29-1 to TRBJ2-5; the D is unclear. The V gene lost 3 bases and the J gene lost 4 bases, with 9 bases spanning the gap. Germline lookup yields CDR1 SQVTM and CDR2 ANQGSEA. This CDR3 has 12 amino acids. CDR3 bases: TGCAGCGTTGACCGCCTCGGAGAGACCCAGTACTTC. Protein product: CSVDRLGETQYF.

The sample holds a few counts of this clonotype. The rearrangement joins TRBV5-1 to TRBJ1-1, with 9 bases identical to TRBD1. Trimming cost V 3 bases and J 6 bases; bases outside gene matches: 6. The CDR3 runs to 14 residues. CDR1 is SGHRS and CDR2 is YFSETQ in the germline V gene. The chain's CDR3 is CASSWTGVMAEAFF. CDR3 nucleotides: TGCGCCAGCAGCTGGACAGGGGTAATGGCTGAAGCTTTCTTT.

This clonotype was counted many times. The chain employs TRBV11-2 and TRBJ1-5; no firm D call. The CDR3 sequence is 15 residues long. CDR1 is SGHAT and CDR2 is FQNNGV in the germline V gene. The V gene lost 0 bases and the J gene lost 5 bases, with 11 bases spanning the gap. The DNA for the CDR3 is TGTGCCAGCAGCTTAGACGGGGTCATGGATCAGCCCCAGCATTTT. Amino acids: CASSLDGVMDQPQHF.

This clonotype was observed a handful of times. The chain's CDR3 is CASSIQTGFHNEQFF. The CDR3 DNA reads as TGTGCCAGCAGCATCCAGACAGGTTTCCACAATGAGCAGTTCTTC. The gene calls are TRBV7-6 and TRBJ2-1, with a tentative D call TRBD1 (6 bases). V lost 5 bases to trimming and J lost 5 bases, with 16 bases between them. Germline-derived CDR1 and CDR2 are SGHVS and FNYEAQ. The CDR3 covers 15 residues. Filled out from reference TRBV7-6 and TRBJ2-1, the complete variable domain reads GAGVSQSPRYKVTKRGQDVALRCDPISGHVSLYWYRQALGQGPEFLTYFNYEAQQDKSGLPNDRFSAERPEGSISTLTIQRTEQRDSAMYRCASSIQTGFHNEQFFGPGTRLTVL.

The gene calls are TRBV29-1 and TRBJ2-5, with D perhaps matching TRBD1 or TRBD2 (5 bases each). This CDR3 has 13 amino acids. Between the trimmed V and J ends, which lost 6 bases and 5 bases, there was a span of 16 bases. Germline V gene sequence: CDR1 SQVTM, CDR2 ANQGSEA. The CDR3 loop is CSVSKGTAETQYF. The CDR3 region has the DNA TGCAGCGTGTCCAAAGGGACCGCGGAGACCCAGTACTTC.

There are many counts of this clonotype. J is TRBJ2-2 and V is TRBV7-2; 8 bases map to TRBD2. The CDR3 has 18 residues. The J segment lost 2 bases and the V segment lost 4 bases, leaving 12 bases of the junction unmatched. Germline V gene sequence: CDR1 SGHTA, CDR2 FQGNSA. CDR3 sequence (DNA): TGTGCCAGCAGCTATAGCCCCAGCGCGGGAGGAAACACCGGGGAGCTGTTTTTT. Amino acid sequence: CASSYSPSAGGNTGELFF.

V usage is TRBV9 and J usage is TRBJ2-7, with D perhaps assigned TRBD1 or TRBD2 (6 bases each). CDR1 and CDR2 (germline): SGDLS, YYNGEE. This CDR3 has 14 residues. V gave up 3 bases and J gave up 3 bases, with 13 bases separating them. The CDR3 DNA is TGTGCCAGCAGCGGGGGGGCCACAGGCTACGAGCAGTACTTC. This translates into CASSGGATGYEQYF.

J is TRBJ2-5 and V is TRBV15; TRBD1 is a possible D gene (5 bases). The CDR3 has 14 residues. Per the germline V gene, CDR1 is LNHNV and CDR2 is YYDKDF (reference sequence). V lost 5 bases, J lost 3 bases, and 13 bases lay in between. The CDR3 is CATSRSSGKETQYF. CDR3 DNA: TGTGCCACCAGCCGATCCTCAGGGAAAGAGACCCAGTACTTC.

The chain uses TRBV10-3 and TRBJ2-2; 8 positions match TRBD1. Germline trimming cut 5 bases from V and 2 bases from J; bases unmatched to any gene: 7. Germline CDR1 and CDR2: ENHRY and SYGVKD. The CDR3 totals 16 residues. The CDR3 protein is CAISRTGGTNTGELFF. DNA for the CDR3: TGTGCCATCAGTCGCACAGGGGGGACCAACACCGGGGAGCTGTTTTTT.

This clonotype showed up many times. The J gene is TRBJ2-1, the V gene TRBV29-1; no definite D call. Trimming cost V 6 bases and J 4 bases, with 22 bases left between them. There are 16 residues in the CDR3. Germline CDR1 reads SQVTM; CDR2 reads ANQGSEA. The chain's CDR3 is CSVDSPLGFGYNEQFF. The CDR3 nucleotides are TGCAGCGTCGACTCCCCCCTGGGGTTTGGGTACAATGAGCAGTTCTTC.

The chain couples TRBV29-1 to TRBJ1-3; D unclear. The CDR3 runs to 14 residues. V lost 3 bases and J 0 bases, leaving 9 bases between the germline ends. Per the germline V gene, CDR1 is SQVTM and CDR2 is ANQGSEA. Here the CDR3 reads CSVEDGNSGNTIYF. CDR3 sequence (DNA): TGCAGCGTTGAGGACGGAAACTCTGGAAACACCATATATTTT.

The sample holds a few counts of this clonotype. The rearrangement links TRBV9 to TRBJ1-1, with TRBD1 identical over 9 bases. This CDR3 is built from 15 residues. Germline loops: CDR1 SGDLS, CDR2 YYNGEE. The V segment lost 4 bases and the J segment 5 bases; nucleotides outside the gene matches: 9. Here the CDR3 DNA reads TGTGCCAGCAGCACCCAACAGGGGGCAGGGACTGAAGCTTTCTTT. Protein sequence: CASSTQQGAGTEAFF.